This T cell receptor beta chain derives from a study of blood T cell repertoires in COVID-19. About the research overall: Material from acute and convalescent COVID-19 was sourced from the United States, Italy and Spain. PBMCs, B-cell-depleted T cells, or T cells were the source of the cDNA or gDNA that made up the material.

Original data processing: The authors estimated nucleated cell counts from reference gene primer amplification. Sequencing used immunoSEQ multiplex PCR; TCRdb keeps in-frame clones, though not all of them. The V and J calls and clone size come from that table; D and trimming were worked out from the DNA. Found here are over 70,000 clones, about 86% of them singletons; the top ten hold 18%. This CDR3 has 15 residues. V shed 4 bases and J shed 10 bases, with 18 bases lying between them. Germline CDR1 and CDR2: SGHDT and YYEEEE. This clone has just a few counts. The gene calls are TRBV5-6 and TRBJ1-6, with TRBD1 as a possible D gene (6 bases). The receptor's source is a human donor in a cohort sampled during active COVID-19. The sample comprised peripheral blood. CDR3 residues: CASSLRDTVVSPLHF. In DNA form, the CDR3 reads TGTGCCAGCAGCCTCCGGGACACGGTTGTCTCACCCCTCCACTTT. The full variable domain, its missing parts supplied by reference TRBV5-6 and TRBJ1-6, is DAGVTQSPTHLIKTRGQQVTLRCSPKSGHDTVSWYQQALGQGPQFIFQYYEEEERQRGNFPDRFSGHQFPNYSSELNVNALLLGDSALYLCASSLRDTVVSPLHFGNGTRLTVT.